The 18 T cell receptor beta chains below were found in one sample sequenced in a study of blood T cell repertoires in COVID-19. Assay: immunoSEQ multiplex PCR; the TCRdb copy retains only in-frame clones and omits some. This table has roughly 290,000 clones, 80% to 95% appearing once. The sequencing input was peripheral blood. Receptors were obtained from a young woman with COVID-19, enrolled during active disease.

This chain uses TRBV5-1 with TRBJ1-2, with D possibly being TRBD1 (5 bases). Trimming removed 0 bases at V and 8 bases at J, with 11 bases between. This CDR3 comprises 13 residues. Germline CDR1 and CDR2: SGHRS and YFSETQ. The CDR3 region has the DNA TGCGCCAGCAGCTTGGAAGGGGAGGGCGGCTACACCTTC. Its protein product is CASSLEGEGGYTF.

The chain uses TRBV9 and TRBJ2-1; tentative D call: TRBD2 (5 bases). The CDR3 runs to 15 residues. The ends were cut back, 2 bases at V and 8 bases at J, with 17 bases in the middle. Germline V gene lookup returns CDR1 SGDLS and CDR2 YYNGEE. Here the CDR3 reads CASSVGRTPLDEQFF. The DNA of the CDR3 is TGTGCCAGCAGCGTGGGCCGGACTCCGCTCGATGAGCAGTTCTTC.

For the CDR3, the DNA is TGCGCCAGCAGCTTGGTAGCGGCAAGCTCCTACAATGAGCAGTTCTTC. Translated: CASSLVAASSYNEQFF. This chain joins TRBV5-1 and TRBJ2-1, with D possibly being TRBD2 (6 bases). The CDR3 runs to 16 residues. V shed 0 bases and J shed 0 bases, with 10 bases lying between them. The V gene's germline CDR1 is SGHRS and CDR2 YFSETQ.

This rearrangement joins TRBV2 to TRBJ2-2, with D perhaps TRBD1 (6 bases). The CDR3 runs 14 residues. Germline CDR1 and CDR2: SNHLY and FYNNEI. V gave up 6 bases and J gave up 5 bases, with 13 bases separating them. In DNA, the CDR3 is TGTGCCAGCAGAGGGGACACCTGGACCGGGGAGCTGTTTTTT. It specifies CASRGDTWTGELFF.

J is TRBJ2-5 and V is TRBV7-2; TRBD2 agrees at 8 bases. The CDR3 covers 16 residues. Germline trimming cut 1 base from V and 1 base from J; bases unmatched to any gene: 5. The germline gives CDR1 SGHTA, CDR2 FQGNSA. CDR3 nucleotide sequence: TGTGCCAGCAGCTTAGGGCGGGAGGTCGGCCAAGAGACCCAGTACTTC. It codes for CASSLGREVGQETQYF.

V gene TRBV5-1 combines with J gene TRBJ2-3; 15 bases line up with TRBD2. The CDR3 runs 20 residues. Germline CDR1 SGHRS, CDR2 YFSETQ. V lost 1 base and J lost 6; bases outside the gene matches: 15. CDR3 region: CASSLRLGPGLAGGGDTQYF. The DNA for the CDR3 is TGCGCCAGCAGCTTGAGACTCGGACCGGGACTAGCGGGAGGTGGGGATACGCAGTATTTT.

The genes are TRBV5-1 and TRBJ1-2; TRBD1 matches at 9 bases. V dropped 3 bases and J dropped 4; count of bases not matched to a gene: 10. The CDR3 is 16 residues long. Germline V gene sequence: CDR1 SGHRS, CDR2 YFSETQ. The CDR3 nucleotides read TGCGCCAGCAGCTCGGGGAACACAGGGGGCTCCTATGGCTACACCTTC. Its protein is CASSSGNTGGSYGYTF. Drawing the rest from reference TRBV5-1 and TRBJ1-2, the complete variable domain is KAGVTQTPRYLIKTRGQQVTLSCSPISGHRSVSWYQQTPGQGLQFLFEYFSETQRNKGNFPGRFSGRQFSNSRSEMNVSTLELGDSALYLCASSSGNTGGSYGYTFGSGTRLTVV.

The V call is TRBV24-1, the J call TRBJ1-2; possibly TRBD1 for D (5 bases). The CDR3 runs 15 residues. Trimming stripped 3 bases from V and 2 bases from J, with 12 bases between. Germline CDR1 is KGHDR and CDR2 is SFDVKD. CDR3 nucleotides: TGTGCCACCAGTGATCCAGAGCCAGGGAACTATGGCTACACCTTC. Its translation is CATSDPEPGNYGYTF.

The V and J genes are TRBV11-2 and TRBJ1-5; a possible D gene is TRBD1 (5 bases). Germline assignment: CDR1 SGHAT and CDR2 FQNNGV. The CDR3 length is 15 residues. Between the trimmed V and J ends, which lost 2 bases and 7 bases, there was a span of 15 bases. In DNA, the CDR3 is TGTGCCAGCAGCTTAATCCGGGGGGTGAGGCAGCCCCAGCATTTT. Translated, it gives CASSLIRGVRQPQHF. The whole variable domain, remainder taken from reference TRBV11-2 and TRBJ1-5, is EAGVAQSPRYKIIEKRQSVAFWCNPISGHATLYWYQQILGQGPKLLIQFQNNGVVDDSQLPKDRFSAERLKGVDSTLKIQPAKLEDSAVYLCASSLIRGVRQPQHFGDGTRLSIL.

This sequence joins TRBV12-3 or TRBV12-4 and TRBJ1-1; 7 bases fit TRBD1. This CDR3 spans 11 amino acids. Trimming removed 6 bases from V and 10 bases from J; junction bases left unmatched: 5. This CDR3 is CASSRQGAAFF. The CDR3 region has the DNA TGTGCCAGCAGCAGACAGGGCGCAGCTTTCTTT.

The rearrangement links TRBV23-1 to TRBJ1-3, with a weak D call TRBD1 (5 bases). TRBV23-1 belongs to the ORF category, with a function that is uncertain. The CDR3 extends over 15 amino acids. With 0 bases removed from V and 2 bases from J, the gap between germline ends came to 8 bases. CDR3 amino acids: CASSQSGGPGNTIYF. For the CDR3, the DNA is TGCGCCAGCAGTCAATCGGGGGGACCTGGAAACACCATATATTTT.

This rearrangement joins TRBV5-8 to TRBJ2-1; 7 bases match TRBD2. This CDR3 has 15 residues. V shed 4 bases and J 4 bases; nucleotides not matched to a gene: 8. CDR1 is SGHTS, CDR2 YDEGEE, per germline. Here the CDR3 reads CASSPSSGLYNEQFF. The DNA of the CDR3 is TGTGCCAGCAGCCCCTCTAGCGGCCTATACAATGAGCAGTTCTTC.

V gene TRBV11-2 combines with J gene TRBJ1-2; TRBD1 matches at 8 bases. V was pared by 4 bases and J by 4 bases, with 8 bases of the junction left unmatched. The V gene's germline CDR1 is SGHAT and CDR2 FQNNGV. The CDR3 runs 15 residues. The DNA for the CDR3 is TGTGCCAGCAGCTCGTTTGCGGGACAGGTCTATGGCTACACCTTC. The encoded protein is CASSSFAGQVYGYTF.

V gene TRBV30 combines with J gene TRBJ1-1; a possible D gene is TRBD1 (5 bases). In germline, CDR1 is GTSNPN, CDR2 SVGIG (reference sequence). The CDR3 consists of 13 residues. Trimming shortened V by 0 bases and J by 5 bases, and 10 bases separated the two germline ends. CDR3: CAWSVGARTEAFF. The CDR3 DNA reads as TGTGCCTGGAGTGTAGGGGCGCGGACTGAAGCTTTCTTT.

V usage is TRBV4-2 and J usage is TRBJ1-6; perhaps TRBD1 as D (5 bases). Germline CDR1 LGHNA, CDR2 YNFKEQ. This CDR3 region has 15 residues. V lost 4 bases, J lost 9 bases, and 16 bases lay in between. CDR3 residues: CASSLRRDETSPLHF. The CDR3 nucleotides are TGTGCCAGCAGCCTCCGGCGGGACGAAACTTCACCCCTCCACTTT.

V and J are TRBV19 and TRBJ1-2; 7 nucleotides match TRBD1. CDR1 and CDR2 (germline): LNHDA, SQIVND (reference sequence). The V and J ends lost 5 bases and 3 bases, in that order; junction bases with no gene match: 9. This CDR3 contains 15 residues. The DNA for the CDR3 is TGTGCCAGTAGTCAACAGGGGATCTCTGACTATGGCTACACCTTC. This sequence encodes CASSQQGISDYGYTF.

CDR3 sequence (DNA): TGTGCCAGCAGCGTTGGGGGGGTAGACTATGGCTACACCTTC. This codes for CASSVGGVDYGYTF. The chain combines TRBV9 with TRBJ1-2, with a tentative D call TRBD1 (5 bases). The CDR3 totals 14 residues. V was shortened by 2 bases and J by 3 bases, with 11 bases between the two germline ends. Per germline, CDR1 SGDLS and CDR2 YYNGEE.

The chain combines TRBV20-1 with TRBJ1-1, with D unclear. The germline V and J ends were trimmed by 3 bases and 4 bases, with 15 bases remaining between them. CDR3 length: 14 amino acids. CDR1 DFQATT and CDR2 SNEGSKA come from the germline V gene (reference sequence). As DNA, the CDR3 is TGCAGTGCTAGTGCGGGGTCTTTCACCACTGAAGCTTTCTTT. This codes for CSASAGSFTTEAFF.